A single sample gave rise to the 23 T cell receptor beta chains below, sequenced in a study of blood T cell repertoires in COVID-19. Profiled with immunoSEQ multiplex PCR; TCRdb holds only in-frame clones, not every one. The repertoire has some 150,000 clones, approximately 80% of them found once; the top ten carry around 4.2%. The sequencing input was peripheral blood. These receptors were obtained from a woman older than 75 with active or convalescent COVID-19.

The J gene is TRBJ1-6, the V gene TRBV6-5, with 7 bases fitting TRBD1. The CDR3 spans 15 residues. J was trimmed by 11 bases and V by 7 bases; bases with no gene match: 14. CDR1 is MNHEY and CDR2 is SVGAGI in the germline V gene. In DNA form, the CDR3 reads TGTGCCAGCAACGAGAATCCGACAGGGAAGGCACCCCTCCACTTT. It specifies CASNENPTGKAPLHF.

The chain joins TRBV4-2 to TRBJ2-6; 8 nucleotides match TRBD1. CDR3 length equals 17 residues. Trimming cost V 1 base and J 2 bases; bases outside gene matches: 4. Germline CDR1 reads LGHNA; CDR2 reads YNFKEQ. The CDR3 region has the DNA TGTGCCAGCAGCCAAGGGGACAGGACAACTGGGGCCAACGTCCTGACTTTC. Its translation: CASSQGDRTTGANVLTF.

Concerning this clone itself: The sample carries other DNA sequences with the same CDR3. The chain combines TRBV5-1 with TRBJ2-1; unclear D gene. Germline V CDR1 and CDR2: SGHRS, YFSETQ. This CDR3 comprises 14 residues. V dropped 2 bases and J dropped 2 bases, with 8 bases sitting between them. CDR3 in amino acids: CASSLTGTYNEQFF. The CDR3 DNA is TGCGCCAGCAGCTTAACGGGTACCTACAATGAGCAGTTCTTC.

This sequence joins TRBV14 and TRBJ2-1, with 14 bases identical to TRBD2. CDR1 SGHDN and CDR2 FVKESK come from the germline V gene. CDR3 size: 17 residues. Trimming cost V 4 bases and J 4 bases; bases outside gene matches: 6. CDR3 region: CASSLGLAGGQYNEQFF. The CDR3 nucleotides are TGTGCCAGCAGCCTCGGACTAGCGGGGGGACAATACAATGAGCAGTTCTTC.

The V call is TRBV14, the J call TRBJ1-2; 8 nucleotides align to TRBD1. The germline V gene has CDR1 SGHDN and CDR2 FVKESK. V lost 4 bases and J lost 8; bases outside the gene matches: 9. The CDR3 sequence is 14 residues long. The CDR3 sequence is CASSRTTGVRGYTF. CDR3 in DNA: TGTGCCAGCAGCCGAACGACAGGGGTCCGGGGCTACACCTTC.

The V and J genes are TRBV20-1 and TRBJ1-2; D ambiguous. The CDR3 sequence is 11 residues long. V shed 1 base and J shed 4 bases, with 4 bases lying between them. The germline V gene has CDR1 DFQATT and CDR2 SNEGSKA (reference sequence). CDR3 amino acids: CSARVRYGYTF. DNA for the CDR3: TGCAGTGCTAGAGTTCGCTATGGCTACACCTTC.

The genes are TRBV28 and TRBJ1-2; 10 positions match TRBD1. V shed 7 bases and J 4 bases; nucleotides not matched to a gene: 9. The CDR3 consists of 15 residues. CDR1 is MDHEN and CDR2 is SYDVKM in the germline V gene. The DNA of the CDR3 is TGTGCCAGCATCGACCCGACAGGGGGCGGCTATGGCTACACCTTC. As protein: CASIDPTGGGYGYTF.

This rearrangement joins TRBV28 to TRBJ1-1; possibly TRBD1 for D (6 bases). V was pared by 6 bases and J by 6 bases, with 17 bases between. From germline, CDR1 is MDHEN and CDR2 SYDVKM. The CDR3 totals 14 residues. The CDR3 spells CASSLLVTGSEAFF. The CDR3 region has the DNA TGTGCCAGCAGCCTTCTGGTGACAGGTTCTGAAGCTTTCTTT.

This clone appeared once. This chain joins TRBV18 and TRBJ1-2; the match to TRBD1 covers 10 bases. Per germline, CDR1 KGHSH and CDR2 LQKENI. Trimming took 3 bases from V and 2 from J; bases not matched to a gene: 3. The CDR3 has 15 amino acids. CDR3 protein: CASSPQGQGNYGYTF. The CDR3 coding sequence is TGTGCCAGCTCACCCCAGGGACAGGGGAACTATGGCTACACCTTC.

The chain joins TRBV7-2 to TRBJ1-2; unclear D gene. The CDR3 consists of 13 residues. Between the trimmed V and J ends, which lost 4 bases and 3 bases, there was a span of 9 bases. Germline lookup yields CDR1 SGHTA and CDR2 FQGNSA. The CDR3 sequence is CASSSPGYYGYTF. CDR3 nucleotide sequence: TGTGCCAGCAGCTCCCCGGGGTACTATGGCTACACCTTC.

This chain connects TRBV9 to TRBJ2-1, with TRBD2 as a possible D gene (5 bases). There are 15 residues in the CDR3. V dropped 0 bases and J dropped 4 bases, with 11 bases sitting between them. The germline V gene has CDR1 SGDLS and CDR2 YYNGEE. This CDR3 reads CASSVAGYSYNEQFF. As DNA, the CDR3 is TGTGCCAGCAGCGTAGCGGGGTACAGTTACAATGAGCAGTTCTTC. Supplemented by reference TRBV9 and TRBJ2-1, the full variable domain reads DSGVTQTPKHLITATGQRVTLRCSPRSGDLSVYWYQQSLDQGLQFLIQYYNGEERAKGNILERFSAQQFPDLHSELNLSSLELGDSALYFCASSVAGYSYNEQFFGPGTRLTVL.

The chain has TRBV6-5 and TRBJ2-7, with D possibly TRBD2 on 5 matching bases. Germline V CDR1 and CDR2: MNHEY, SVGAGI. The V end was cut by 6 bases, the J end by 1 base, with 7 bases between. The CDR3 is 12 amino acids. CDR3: CASSRDSYEQYF. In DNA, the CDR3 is TGTGCCAGCAGCCGGGATTCCTACGAGCAGTACTTC.

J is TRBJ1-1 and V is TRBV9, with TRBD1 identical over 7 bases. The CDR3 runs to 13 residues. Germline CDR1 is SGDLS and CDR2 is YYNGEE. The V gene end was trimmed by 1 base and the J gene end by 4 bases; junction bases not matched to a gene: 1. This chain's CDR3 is CASSVTGVTEAFF. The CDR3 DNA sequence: TGTGCCAGCAGCGTAACAGGGGTCACTGAAGCTTTCTTT.

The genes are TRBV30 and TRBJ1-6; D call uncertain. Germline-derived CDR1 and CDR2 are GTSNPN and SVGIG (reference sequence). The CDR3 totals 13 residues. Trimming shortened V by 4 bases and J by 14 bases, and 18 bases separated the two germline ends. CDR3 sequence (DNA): TGTGCCTGGAAGCTAGATTTGTTCTCGGCCCTCCACTTT. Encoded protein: CAWKLDLFSALHF. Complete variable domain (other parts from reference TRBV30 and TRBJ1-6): SQTIHQWPATLVQPVGSPLSLECTVEGTSNPNLYWYRQAAGRGLQLLFYSVGIGQISSEVPQNLSASRPQDRQFILSSKKLLLSDSGFYLCAWKLDLFSALHFGNGTRLTVT.

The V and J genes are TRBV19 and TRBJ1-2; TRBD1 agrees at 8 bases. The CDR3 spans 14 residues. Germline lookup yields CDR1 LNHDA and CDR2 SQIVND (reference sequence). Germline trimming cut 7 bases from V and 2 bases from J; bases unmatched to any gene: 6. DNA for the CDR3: TGTGCCAGTAAGCTGGACAGGGCGAACTATGGCTACACCTTC. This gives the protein CASKLDRANYGYTF.

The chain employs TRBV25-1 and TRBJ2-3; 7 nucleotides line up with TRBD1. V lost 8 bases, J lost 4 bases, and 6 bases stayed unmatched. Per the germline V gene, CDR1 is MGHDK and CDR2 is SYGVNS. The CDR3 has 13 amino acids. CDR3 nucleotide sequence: TGTGCCAGCGGACCGAGGGGGCCAGATACGCAGTATTTT. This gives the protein CASGPRGPDTQYF.

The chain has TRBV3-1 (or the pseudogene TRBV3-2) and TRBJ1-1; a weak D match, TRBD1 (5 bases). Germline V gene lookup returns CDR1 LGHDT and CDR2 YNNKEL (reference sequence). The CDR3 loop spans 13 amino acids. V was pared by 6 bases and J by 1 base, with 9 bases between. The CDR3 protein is CASRTRGNTEAFF. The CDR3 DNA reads TGTGCCAGCAGGACAAGGGGGAACACTGAAGCTTTCTTT.

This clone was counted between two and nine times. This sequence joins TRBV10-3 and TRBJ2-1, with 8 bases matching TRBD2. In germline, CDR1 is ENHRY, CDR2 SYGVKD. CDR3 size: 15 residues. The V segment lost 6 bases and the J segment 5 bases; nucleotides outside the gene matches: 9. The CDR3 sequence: CAISAAGLGDNEQFF. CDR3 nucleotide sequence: TGTGCCATCAGCGCCGCGGGACTAGGGGACAATGAGCAGTTCTTC.

Here the CDR3 DNA reads TGTGCCAGCAGCCTTACGGGACAGGGTGGATATGGCTACACCTTC. Translating it yields CASSLTGQGGYGYTF. This chain connects TRBV28 to TRBJ1-2; 9 bases fit TRBD1. There are 15 residues in the CDR3. The J segment lost 5 bases and the V segment lost 6 bases, leaving 10 bases of the junction unmatched. The V gene's germline CDR1 is MDHEN and CDR2 SYDVKM.

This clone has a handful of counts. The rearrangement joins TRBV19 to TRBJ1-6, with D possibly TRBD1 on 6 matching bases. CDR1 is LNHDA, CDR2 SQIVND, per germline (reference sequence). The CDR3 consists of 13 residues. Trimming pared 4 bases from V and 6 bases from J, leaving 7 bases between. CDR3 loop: CASSNRANSPLHF. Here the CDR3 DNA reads TGTGCCAGTAGTAACAGGGCTAATTCACCCCTCCACTTT.

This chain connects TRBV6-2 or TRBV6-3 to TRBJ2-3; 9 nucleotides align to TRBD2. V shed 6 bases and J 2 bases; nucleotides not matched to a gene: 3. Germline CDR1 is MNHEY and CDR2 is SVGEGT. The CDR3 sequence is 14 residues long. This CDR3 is CASSLAGFTDTQYF. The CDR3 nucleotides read TGTGCCAGCAGCCTAGCGGGGTTCACAGATACGCAGTATTTT.

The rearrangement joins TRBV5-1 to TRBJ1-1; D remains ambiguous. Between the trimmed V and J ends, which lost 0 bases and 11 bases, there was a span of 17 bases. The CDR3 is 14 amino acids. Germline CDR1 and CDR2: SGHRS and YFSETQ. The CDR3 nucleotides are TGCGCCAGCAGCTTGGCCCTGGACTCTCCTGGGGCTTTCTTT. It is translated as CASSLALDSPGAFF.

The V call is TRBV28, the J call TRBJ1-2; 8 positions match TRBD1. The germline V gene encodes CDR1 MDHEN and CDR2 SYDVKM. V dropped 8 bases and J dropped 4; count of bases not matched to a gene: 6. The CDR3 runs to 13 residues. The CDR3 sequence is CASLDRDFYGYTF. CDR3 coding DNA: TGTGCCAGCTTGGACAGGGATTTCTATGGCTACACCTTC.